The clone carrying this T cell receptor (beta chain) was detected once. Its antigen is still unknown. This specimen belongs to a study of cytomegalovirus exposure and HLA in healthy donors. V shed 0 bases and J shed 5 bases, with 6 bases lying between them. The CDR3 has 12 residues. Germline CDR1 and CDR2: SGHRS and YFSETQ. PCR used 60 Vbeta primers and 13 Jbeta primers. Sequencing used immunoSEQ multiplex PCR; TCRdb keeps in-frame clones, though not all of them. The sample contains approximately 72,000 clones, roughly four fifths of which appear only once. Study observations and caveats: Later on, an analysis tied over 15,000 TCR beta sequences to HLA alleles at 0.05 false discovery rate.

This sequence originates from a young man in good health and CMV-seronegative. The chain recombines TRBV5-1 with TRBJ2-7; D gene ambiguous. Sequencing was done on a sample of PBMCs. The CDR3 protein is CASSLAVNEQYF. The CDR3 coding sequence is TGCGCCAGCAGCTTGGCAGTCAACGAGCAGTACTTC. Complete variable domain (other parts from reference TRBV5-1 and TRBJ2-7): KAGVTQTPRYLIKTRGQQVTLSCSPISGHRSVSWYQQTPGQGLQFLFEYFSETQRNKGNFPGRFSGRQFSNSRSEMNVSTLELGDSALYLCASSLAVNEQYFGPGTRLTVT.